Listed below are T cell receptor beta chains from one sample, sequenced in a study of T cell responses to AZD1222 COVID-19 vaccine. The data were produced by immunoSEQ multiplex PCR, yet TCRdb's version contains in-frame clones alone and is incomplete. Of about 180,000 clones listed, just over 85% are singletons. The sample was peripheral blood, taken on day 0 of AZD1222 vaccination. The receptor set was obtained from an adult in good health. The CDR3 runs from the conserved cysteine through the conserved F or W. The D gene is left open where the match is weak. Clone size is given for some rows only: seen once, a few or many times, or a class if the clone is expanded.

TRBJ1-2 . TRBV27 once 14 CASSFGGGNYGYTF TGTGCCAGCAGTTTTGGTGGGGGGAACTATGGCTACACCTTC
TRBJ2-7 TRBD2 TRBV7-2 . 15 CASSASGGAKNEQYF TGTGCCAGCAGCGCTAGCGGGGGGGCCAAGAACGAGCAGTACTTC
TRBJ2-6 TRBD2 TRBV9 . 19 CASSAPTSGPRSGANVLTF TGTGCCAGCAGCGCCCCGACTAGCGGGCCTCGCTCTGGGGCCAACGTCCTGACTTTC
TRBJ2-7 . TRBV11-2 . 14 CASSWSGQGYEQYF TGTGCCAGCAGCTGGTCGGGCCAGGGCTACGAGCAGTACTTC
TRBJ1-2 . TRBV15 few 16 CATSRDKGARVYGYTF TGTGCCACCAGCAGAGATAAGGGAGCGAGGGTGTATGGCTACACCTTC
TRBJ2-5 . TRBV7-9 . 15 CASSLDGGPQETQYF TGTGCCAGCAGCTTAGACGGGGGGCCTCAAGAGACCCAGTACTTC
TRBJ1-1 . TRBV6-5 once 13 CASSLVRGTEAFF TGTGCCAGCAGTTTGGTAAGGGGCACTGAAGCTTTCTTT
TRBJ1-4 . TRBV28 . 20 CASSYTIGTLTKQSSEKLFF TGTGCCAGCAGTTACACGATCGGGACACTCACCAAACAAAGCAGTGAAAAACTGTTTTTT
TRBJ1-6 . TRBV28 . 16 CASSLGGSGYNSPLHF TGTGCCAGCAGTTTAGGAGGGTCGGGATATAATTCACCCCTCCACTTT
TRBJ2-1 TRBD2 TRBV9 . 18 CASSVKTSGGMSYNEQFF TGTGCCAGCAGCGTGAAGACTAGCGGGGGGATGTCCTACAATGAGCAGTTCTTC
TRBJ2-2 . TRBV6-6 once 15 CASSRSLGRGGELFF TGTGCCAGCAGTCGATCCCTGGGGCGGGGCGGGGAGCTGTTTTTT
TRBJ2-1 . TRBV21-1 . 14 CASALGLEGNEQFF TGTGCCAGCGCACTAGGGTTAGAAGGGAATGAGCAGTTCTTC
TRBJ1-5 . TRBV30 . 15 CAWSPQNSGGTPQHF TGTGCCTGGAGTCCCCAAAATTCGGGGGGGACGCCCCAGCATTTT
TRBJ2-5 . TRBV28 . 12 CASSPFEETQYF TGTGCCAGCAGCCCCTTTGAAGAGACCCAGTACTTC
TRBJ2-1 TRBD2 TRBV5-5 . 15 CASSQGLAGGNEQFF TGTGCCAGCAGCCAAGGACTAGCGGGAGGGAATGAGCAGTTCTTC
TRBJ2-7 TRBD2 TRBV18 . 16 CASSPRASGRPYEQYF TGTGCCAGCTCACCACGGGCTAGCGGGCGACCCTACGAGCAGTACTTC
TRBJ1-2 . TRBV6-5 . 11 CASNLGGGYTF TGTGCCAGCAACCTAGGGGGTGGCTACACCTTC
TRBJ2-3 . TRBV25-1 . 14 CASSGRGSTDTQYF TGTGCCAGCAGTGGTAGGGGTAGCACAGATACGCAGTATTTT
TRBJ2-2 . TRBV5-4 few 14 CASSLEMNTGELFF TGTGCCAGCAGCTTGGAAATGAACACCGGGGAGCTGTTTTTT
TRBJ1-6 . TRBV7-8 . 16 CASSLRARTYNSPLHF TGTGCCAGCAGCCTGCGGGCTAGAACTTATAATTCACCCCTCCACTTT
TRBJ2-7 . TRBV5-1 . 13 CASSYRDSYEQYF TGCGCCAGCAGCTACCGGGACTCCTACGAGCAGTACTTC
TRBJ2-7 TRBD2 TRBV9 . 14 CASSVSGDPSEQYF TGTGCCAGCAGCGTAAGCGGGGACCCCTCTGAGCAGTACTTC
TRBJ2-3 TRBD2 TRBV25-1 . 16 CASSTISGSSTDTQYF TGTGCCAGCAGCACGATTAGCGGGAGCAGCACAGATACGCAGTATTTT
TRBJ2-3 . TRBV11-3 . 14 CASSLGVGADTQYF TGTGCCAGCAGCTTAGGTGTGGGAGCAGATACGCAGTATTTT
TRBJ1-6 . TRBV27 few 16 CASSLIDVEGYSPLHF TGTGCCAGCAGTTTAATCGACGTTGAAGGGTATTCACCCCTCCACTTT
TRBJ1-2 . TRBV4-2 . 16 CASSPAETSGSYGYTF TGTGCCAGCAGCCCAGCGGAGACATCGGGTTCCTATGGCTACACCTTC
TRBJ1-1 . TRBV19 once 11 CASSTGLGAFF TGTGCCAGTAGTACCGGCCTGGGGGCTTTCTTT
TRBJ1-1 . TRBV27 . 12 CASSSDRFEAFF TGTGCCAGCAGTTCTGACAGGTTCGAAGCTTTCTTT
TRBJ1-5 . TRBV6-5 . 13 CASNQGPNQPQHF TGTGCCAGCAATCAGGGCCCCAATCAGCCCCAGCATTTT
TRBJ1-4 . TRBV4-1 . 14 CASSPDPVNEKLFF TGCGCCAGCAGCCCCGACCCTGTTAATGAAAAACTGTTTTTT
TRBJ1-5 . TRBV7-2 once 13 CASTPSWEQPQHF TGTGCCAGCACCCCCAGTTGGGAGCAGCCCCAGCATTTT
TRBJ2-7 . TRBV10-3 few 15 CAITEKIVGRYEQYF TGTGCCATCACCGAAAAGATAGTCGGGAGATACGAGCAGTACTTC
TRBJ1-1 . TRBV6-5 . 14 CASSYRRQNTEAFF TGTGCCAGCAGTTATCGAAGGCAGAACACTGAAGCTTTCTTT
TRBJ1-6 . TRBV19 . 16 CASTYGPGRTNSPLHF TGTGCCAGTACTTATGGTCCAGGCAGGACTAATTCACCCCTCCACTTT
TRBJ1-1 . TRBV10-1 . 15 CASSYDGHPNTEAFF TGCGCCAGCAGTTACGATGGACACCCGAACACTGAAGCTTTCTTT
TRBJ1-5 . TRBV19 . 15 CASSIKQGGNQPQHF TGTGCCAGTAGTATAAAACAGGGTGGGAATCAGCCCCAGCATTTT
TRBJ2-2 . TRBV30 once 13 CAWNTGSGGELFF TGTGCCTGGAACACAGGTTCGGGCGGGGAGCTGTTTTTT
TRBJ2-2 . TRBV5-1 . 16 CASRPETTVNTGELFF TGCGCCAGCAGACCCGAAACTACGGTGAACACCGGGGAGCTGTTTTTT
TRBJ1-5 TRBD1 TRBV28 . 17 CASSLIRWDRSNQPQHF TGTGCCAGCAGTTTAATCCGCTGGGACAGGAGCAATCAGCCCCAGCATTTT
TRBJ2-5 . TRBV10-3 . 15 CAITRGASPQETQYF TGTGCCATCACACGAGGGGCCAGCCCTCAAGAGACCCAGTACTTC
TRBJ1-6 TRBD1 TRBV5-5 . 16 CASSTGGGQANSPLHF TGTGCCAGCAGCACGGGAGGAGGACAGGCCAATTCACCCCTCCACTTT
TRBJ2-6 TRBD1 TRBV9 . 18 CASSGKGQGDSGANVLTF TGTGCCAGCAGCGGGAAGGGACAGGGGGATTCTGGGGCCAACGTCCTGACTTTC
TRBJ1-1 TRBD1 TRBV18 . 14 CASSTDRGGTEAFF TGTGCCAGCTCAACGGACAGGGGAGGGACTGAAGCTTTCTTT
TRBJ2-1 . TRBV27 once 15 CASLYWGQGNNEQFF TGTGCCAGCCTCTATTGGGGGCAGGGAAACAATGAGCAGTTCTTC
TRBJ1-1 . TRBV7-9 . 14 CASSPRWGGTEAFF TGTGCCAGCAGCCCCCGTTGGGGCGGCACTGAAGCTTTCTTT
TRBJ2-7 TRBD2 TRBV6-1 . 18 CASSEEGLAVLSSYEQYF TGTGCCAGCAGTGAAGAGGGACTAGCGGTTCTTAGCTCCTACGAGCAGTACTTC
TRBJ2-1 TRBD1 TRBV10-1 . 14 CASSERTGEDEQFF TGCGCCAGCAGTGAGAGGACAGGGGAGGATGAGCAGTTCTTC
TRBJ1-2 . TRBV6-5 . 14 CASSYSLNLGGYTF TGTGCCAGCAGTTACTCCCTTAATTTAGGGGGCTACACCTTC
TRBJ1-2 . TRBV30 . 11 CACVRGVGYTF TGTGCCTGTGTGCGGGGAGTAGGGTACACCTTC
TRBJ2-7 TRBD2 TRBV6-5 . 14 CASGGLAGEWEQYF TGTGCCAGCGGGGGACTAGCGGGAGAGTGGGAGCAGTACTTC
TRBJ2-1 . TRBV11-3 . 16 CASSSPGIKSLEEQFF TGTGCCAGCAGCTCCCCGGGTATTAAGTCTCTGGAGGAGCAGTTCTTC
TRBJ1-2 . TRBV6-2/TRBV6-3 . 15 CASSQGPHTTYGYTF TGTGCCAGCAGCCAGGGACCTCACACGACCTATGGCTACACCTTC
TRBJ1-1 . TRBV30 . 13 CAWSGPMNTEAFF TGTGCCTGGTCGGGGCCGATGAACACTGAAGCTTTCTTT